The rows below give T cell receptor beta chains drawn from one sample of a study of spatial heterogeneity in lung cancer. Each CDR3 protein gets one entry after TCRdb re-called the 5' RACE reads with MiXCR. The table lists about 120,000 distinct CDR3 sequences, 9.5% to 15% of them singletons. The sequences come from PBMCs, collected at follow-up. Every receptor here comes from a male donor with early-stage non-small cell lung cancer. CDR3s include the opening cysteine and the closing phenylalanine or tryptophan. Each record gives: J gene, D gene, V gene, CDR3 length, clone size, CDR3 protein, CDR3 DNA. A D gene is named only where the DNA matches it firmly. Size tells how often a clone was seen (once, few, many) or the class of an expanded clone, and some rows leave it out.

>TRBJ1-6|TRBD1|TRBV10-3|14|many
CAIRRGTGNSPLHF
TGTGCCATCAGGCGCGGGACAGGAAATTCACCCCTCCACTTT
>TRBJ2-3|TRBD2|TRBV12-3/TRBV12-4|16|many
CASTLGSGGAADTQYF
TGTGCCAGCACCCTCGGTAGCGGGGGGGCCGCAGATACGCAGTATTTT
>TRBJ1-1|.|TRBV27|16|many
CASSFKAGSGNTEAFF
TGTGCCAGCAGTTTCAAGGCAGGGTCGGGGAACACTGAAGCTTTCTTT
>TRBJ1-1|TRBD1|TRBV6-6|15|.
CASSYRGQGDTEAFF
TGTGCCAGCAGTTACAGAGGACAGGGAGACACTGAAGCTTTCTTT
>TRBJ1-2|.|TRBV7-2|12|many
CASSSGSYGYTF
TGTGCCAGCAGCTCAGGCTCGTATGGCTACACCTTC
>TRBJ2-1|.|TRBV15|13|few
CATSTVPHNEQFF
TGTGCCACCAGCACGGTACCGCACAATGAGCAGTTCTTC
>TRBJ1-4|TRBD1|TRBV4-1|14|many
CASSQGTGLEKLFF
TGCGCCAGCAGCCAGGGGACAGGGCTTGAAAAACTGTTTTTT
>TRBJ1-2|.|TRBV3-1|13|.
CASSRRGGDGYTF
TGTGCCAGCAGCCGTCGAGGCGGGGACGGCTACACCTTC
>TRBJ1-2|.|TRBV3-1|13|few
CASSQVQSNGYTF
TGTGCCAGCAGCCAAGTGCAAAGCAATGGCTACACCTTC
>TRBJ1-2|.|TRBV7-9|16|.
CANHSGLDGGHSGYTF
TGTGCCAACCACTCCGGACTGGATGGGGGGCACTCTGGCTACACCTTC
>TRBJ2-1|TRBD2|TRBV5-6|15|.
CASSSGLAGDGEQFF
TGTGCCAGCAGCTCGGGACTAGCGGGGGACGGTGAGCAGTTCTTC
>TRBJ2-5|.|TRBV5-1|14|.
CASSLEAGRETQYF
TGCGCCAGCAGCTTGGAAGCAGGGAGAGAGACCCAGTACTTC
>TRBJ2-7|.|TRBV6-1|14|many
CASSDYSLSYEQYF
TGTGCCAGCAGTGATTACAGCTTATCCTACGAGCAGTACTTC
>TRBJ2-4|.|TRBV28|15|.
CASRQGGLAKNIQYF
TGTGCCAGCCGCCAGGGGGGACTAGCCAAAAACATTCAGTACTTC
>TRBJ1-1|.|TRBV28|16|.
CASTLQPGSGNTEAFF
TGTGCCAGCACCCTCCAACCCGGGTCCGGTAACACTGAAGCTTTCTTT
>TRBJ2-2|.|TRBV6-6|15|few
CASSLGLFNTGELFF
TGTGCCAGCAGTTTGGGGCTGTTCAACACCGGGGAGCTGTTTTTT
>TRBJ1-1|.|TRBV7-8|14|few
CASSSVWGNTEAFF
TGTGCCAGCAGCTCAGTGTGGGGGAACACTGAAGCTTTCTTT
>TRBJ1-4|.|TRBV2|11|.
CASILLEKLFF
TGTGCCAGCATACTTCTTGAAAAACTGTTTTTT
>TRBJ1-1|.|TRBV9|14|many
CASSIGPQNTEAFF
TGTGCCAGCAGCATCGGACCCCAGAACACTGAAGCTTTCTTT
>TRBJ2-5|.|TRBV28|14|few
CASSLGTPGETQYF
TGTGCCAGCAGTTTAGGGACGCCCGGGGAGACCCAGTACTTC
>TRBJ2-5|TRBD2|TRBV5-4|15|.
CASSLDLAGGETQYF
TGTGCCAGCAGCTTGGATCTAGCGGGGGGGGAGACCCAGTACTTC
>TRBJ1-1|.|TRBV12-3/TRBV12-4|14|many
CASTAQLGYTEAFF
TGTGCCAGCACTGCACAGCTCGGGTACACTGAAGCTTTCTTT
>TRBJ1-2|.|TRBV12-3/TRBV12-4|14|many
CASSFRVLSSGYTF
TGTGCCAGCAGTTTCAGGGTACTGTCTTCTGGCTACACCTTC
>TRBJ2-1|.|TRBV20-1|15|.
CSFEGASGAYNEQFF
TGCAGTTTCGAGGGGGCTAGCGGAGCCTACAATGAGCAGTTCTTC
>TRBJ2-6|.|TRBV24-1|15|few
CATSDRDSGANVLTF
TGTGCCACCAGTGACAGGGACTCTGGGGCCAACGTCCTGACTTTC
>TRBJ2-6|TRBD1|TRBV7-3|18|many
CASSSTGTGVSGANVLTF
TGTGCCAGCAGCTCTACCGGGACAGGGGTTTCAGGGGCCAACGTCCTGACTTTC
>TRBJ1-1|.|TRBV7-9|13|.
CASSLGSVTEAFF
TGTGCCAGCAGCTTGGGGTCGGTCACTGAAGCTTTCTTT
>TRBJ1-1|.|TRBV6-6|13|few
CASSPYMNTEAFF
TGTGCCAGCAGCCCCTATATGAACACTGAAGCTTTCTTT
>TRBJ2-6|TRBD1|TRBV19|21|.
CASSIDRIGGALLSGANVLTF
TGTGCCAGTAGTATAGATCGGATAGGGGGCGCATTATTGTCTGGGGCCAACGTCCTGACTTTC
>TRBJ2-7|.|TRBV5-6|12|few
CASSLVAYEQYF
TGTGCCAGCAGCTTGGTAGCCTACGAGCAGTACTTC
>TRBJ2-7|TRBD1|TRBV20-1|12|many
CSARRQGYEQYF
TGCAGTGCTCGAAGACAGGGCTACGAGCAGTACTTC
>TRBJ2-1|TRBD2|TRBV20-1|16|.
CSARDQGTSFDNEQFF
TGCAGTGCTAGAGATCAAGGGACTAGCTTCGACAATGAGCAGTTCTTC
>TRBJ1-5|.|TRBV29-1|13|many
CSASGGYGQPQHF
TGCAGCGCAAGTGGTGGGTACGGACAGCCCCAGCATTTT
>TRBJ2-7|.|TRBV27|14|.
CASSFIGADYEQYF
TGTGCCAGCAGTTTTATTGGGGCTGACTACGAGCAGTACTTC
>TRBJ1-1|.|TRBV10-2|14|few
CASSEVLGNTEAFF
TGCGCCAGCAGTGAAGTATTGGGAAACACTGAAGCTTTCTTT
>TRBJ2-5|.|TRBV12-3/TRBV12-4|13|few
CASSFRDGETQYF
TGTGCCAGCAGCTTCAGGGACGGAGAGACCCAGTACTTC
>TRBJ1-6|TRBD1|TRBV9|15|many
CASSARDRDNSPLHF
TGTGCCAGCAGCGCCCGGGACAGGGATAATTCACCCCTCCACTTT
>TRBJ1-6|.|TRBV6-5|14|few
CASIGRSYNSPLHF
TGTGCCAGCATCGGACGGAGCTATAATTCACCCCTCCACTTT
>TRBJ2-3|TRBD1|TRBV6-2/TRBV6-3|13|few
CASRTGGIDTQYF
TGTGCCAGCAGGACAGGGGGCATCGATACGCAGTATTTT
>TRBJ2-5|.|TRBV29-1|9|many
CSVQEDQYF
TGCAGCGTTCAAGAGGACCAGTACTTC
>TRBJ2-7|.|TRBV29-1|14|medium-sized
CSVVGGQGYYEQYF
TGCAGCGTTGTAGGGGGACAAGGGTACTACGAGCAGTACTTC
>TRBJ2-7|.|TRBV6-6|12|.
CASSSRQYEQYF
TGTGCCAGCAGTTCTCGGCAGTACGAGCAGTACTTC
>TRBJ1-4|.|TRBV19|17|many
CASSMDRTIATNEKLFF
TGTGCCAGTAGTATGGATCGCACAATCGCAACTAATGAAAAACTGTTTTTT
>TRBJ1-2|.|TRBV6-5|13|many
CASHGGNYHGYTF
TGTGCCAGCCATGGGGGGAATTATCACGGCTACACCTTC
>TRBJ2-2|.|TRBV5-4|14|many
CASSLGPGAGELFF
TGTGCCAGCAGCTTGGGTCCAGGGGCAGGGGAGCTGTTTTTT
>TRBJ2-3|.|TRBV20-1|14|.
CSASSQGLTDTQYF
TGCAGTGCTAGTTCTCAGGGTCTCACAGATACGCAGTATTTT
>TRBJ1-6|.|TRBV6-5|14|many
CASSYSGNRSPLHF
TGTGCCAGCAGTTACTCGGGCAACCGTTCACCCCTCCACTTT
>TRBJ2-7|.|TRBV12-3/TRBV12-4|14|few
CASSVDSLSYEQYF
TGTGCCAGCAGTGTTGACAGCCTCTCCTACGAGCAGTACTTC
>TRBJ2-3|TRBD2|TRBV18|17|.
CASSPPIRGGTEDTQYF
TGTGCCAGCTCACCACCGATACGGGGGGGTACGGAAGATACGCAGTATTTT
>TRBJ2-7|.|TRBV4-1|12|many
CASSQDRWEQYF
TGCGCCAGCAGCCAAGACCGGTGGGAGCAGTACTTC